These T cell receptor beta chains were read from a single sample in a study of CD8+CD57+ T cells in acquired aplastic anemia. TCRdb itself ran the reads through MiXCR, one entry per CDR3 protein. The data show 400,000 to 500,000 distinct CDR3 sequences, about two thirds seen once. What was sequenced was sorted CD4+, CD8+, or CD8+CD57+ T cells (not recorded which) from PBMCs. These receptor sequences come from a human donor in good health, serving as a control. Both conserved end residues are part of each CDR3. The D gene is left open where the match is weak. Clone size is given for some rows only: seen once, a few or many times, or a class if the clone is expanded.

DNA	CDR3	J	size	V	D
TGTGCCAGCAGCCTGAGTAACTACGAGCACTACGAGCAGTACTTC	CASSLSNYEHYEQYF	TRBJ2-7	NA	TRBV5-1	NA
TGTGCCAGTAGTGCCGGGAAGAGTAATCAGCCCCAGCATTTT	CASSAGKSNQPQHF	TRBJ1-5	NA	TRBV19	NA
TGTGCCAGCAGCCAGTTTAGCGGGGGGACAAATGAGCAGTTCTTC	CASSQFSGGTNEQFF	TRBJ2-1	once	TRBV9	TRBD2
TGTGCCAGCAGCTTCGTCTGGGGGCGAGTTAACACTGAAGCTTTCTTT	CASSFVWGRVNTEAFF	TRBJ1-1	few	TRBV7-9	NA
TGCAGTGCTCTTACTAGCGGGGGGTCGGGCAATGAGCAGTTCTTC	CSALTSGGSGNEQFF	TRBJ2-1	few	TRBV20-1	TRBD2
TGTGCCAGCAGCCCTATGGGACAGGGGGAGACCCAGTACTTC	CASSPMGQGETQYF	TRBJ2-5	NA	TRBV7-7	TRBD1
TGTGCCAGCAGTGTGGGGGTAGGGAACACCGGGGAGCTGATTTTTGGGCAGTTCTTC	CASSVGVGNTGELIFGQFF	TRBJ2-1	NA	TRBV2	NA
TGTGCCAGCAGCGTAGCTACAGGGTGGGAAGGCTACACCTTC	CASSVATGWEGYTF	TRBJ1-2	NA	TRBV9	NA
TGTGCCGGCAGTGAGGACGGTGGGCCCCAGCATTTT	CAGSEDGGPQHF	TRBJ1-5	NA	TRBV19	NA
TGTGCCAGCTCCCGGGGGGGGGACAAGGACGAGCAGTACTTC	CASSRGGDKDEQYF	TRBJ2-7	NA	TRBV7-2	TRBD2
TGCAGTGCTAGTGGTTACAGCGCCTACGAGCAGTACTTC	CSASGYSAYEQYF	TRBJ2-7	NA	TRBV20-1	NA
TGCAGTGCTAGAGAGGGACAGGGCTCTGCTTTCTTT	CSAREGQGSAFF	TRBJ1-1	NA	TRBV20-1	TRBD1
TGTGCCAGCAGTTACTTAACCGGACTAGGGGCTCAGGGTGAAGCTTTCTTT	CASSYLTGLGAQGEAFF	TRBJ1-1	NA	TRBV6-5	NA
TGTGCTAGCAGCTTAGCGATAAGCGGGGGCACAGATACGCAGTATTTT	CASSLAISGGTDTQYF	TRBJ2-3	NA	TRBV7-7	TRBD2
TGCAGTTCCTACCGTGCCCGATCCGGACTAGCGGGGGGAGCCAAAAACATTCAGTACTTC	CSSYRARSGLAGGAKNIQYF	TRBJ2-4	many	TRBV20-1	TRBD2
TGTGACCTCAGTGAGTCGATTGTGGCAGTCAACTATGGCTACACCTTC	CDLSESIVAVNYGYTF	TRBJ1-2	NA	TRBV10-3	NA
TGCGCCAGCACTACGACTAGCGGGAACAATGAAGCTTTCTTT	CASTTTSGNNEAFF	TRBJ1-1	NA	TRBV10-2	NA
TGTGCCAGCACATCATGGGGCACAGATACGCAGTATTTT	CASTSWGTDTQYF	TRBJ2-3	NA	TRBV5-4	NA
TGCAGTGCTAGGACACCCCCGGATTCCAACGAGCAGTACTTC	CSARTPPDSNEQYF	TRBJ2-7	NA	TRBV20-1	NA
TGCAGTGCCAAAATTGGAGCCGACAAGCAGTACTTC	CSAKIGADKQYF	TRBJ2-7	once	TRBV20-1	NA
TGCGCCAGCAGCGGGGGACTAGGGGGGGCTGATGGTCCCTATGGCTACACCTTC	CASSGGLGGADGPYGYTF	TRBJ1-2	once	TRBV5-1	NA
TGCAGTGCCTTGACTAGCGGGAGTTTAGATACGCAGTATTTT	CSALTSGSLDTQYF	TRBJ2-3	NA	TRBV20-1	TRBD2
TGTGCCAGCAGCTTAGACGGGGACGGGCGGCGATACGAGTACACCTTC	CASSLDGDGRRYEYTF	TRBJ1-2	NA	TRBV7-2	NA
TGTGCCACCGGGAGGGACGCTAGCCCCTACAATGAGCAGTTCTTC	CATGRDASPYNEQFF	TRBJ2-1	NA	TRBV5-4	TRBD2
TGTGCCAGCAGCGCGGCGATCGAGAGGAACCTGTATTTC	CASSAAIERNLYF	TRBJ2-5	NA	TRBV9	NA
TGTGCCAGCAGGGGACGGGGCCCCAATGAGCAGTACTTC	CASRGRGPNEQYF	TRBJ2-7	NA	TRBV7-2	NA
TGTGCCAGCAGCCAAGGGAGGGACATCAACCATGAGCAGTTCTTC	CASSQGRDINHEQFF	TRBJ2-1	NA	TRBV7-9	NA
TGTGCCAGCAGCACGCGACAGGACGCAACTAATGAAAAACTGTTTTTT	CASSTRQDATNEKLFF	TRBJ1-4	NA	TRBV5-4	NA
TGTGCCAGCAGGCCCGGGACAGGGAAATTTTCGTACGAGCAGTACTTC	CASRPGTGKFSYEQYF	TRBJ2-7	NA	TRBV2	TRBD1
TGTGCCTGGAGAGAGGCGGAGTACACAGATACGCAGTATTTT	CAWREAEYTDTQYF	TRBJ2-3	many	TRBV30	NA
TGTGCCACCGGTCAGGACACTGAAGCTTTCTTT	CATGQDTEAFF	TRBJ1-1	NA	TRBV24-1	NA
TGTGCCAGCAGCTCTACACCCGGGGGTAATTCACCCCTCCACTTT	CASSSTPGGNSPLHF	TRBJ1-6	NA	TRBV6-5	NA
TGTGCCATCAGCGGGGGGGACAGGGGCACTGAAGCTTTCTTT	CAISGGDRGTEAFF	TRBJ1-1	NA	TRBV10-1	TRBD1
TGCGCCAGCAGCCCCCCGGCAGGGAACGCTTATGGCTACACCTTC	CASSPPAGNAYGYTF	TRBJ1-2	many	TRBV5-1	NA
TGTGCCAGCAGCTTATCGGGTCGGGGTTTGGAGCAGTACACCCAGTACTTC	CASSLSGRGLEQYTQYF	TRBJ2-5	NA	TRBV7-3	NA
TGTGCCAGCAGTGTTTTGTATTCTCCCCTCACCTTT	CASSVLYSPLTF	TRBJ1-2	NA	TRBV2	NA